These 16 T cell receptor beta chains were all obtained from the same sample, sequenced in a study of blood T cell repertoires in COVID-19. The method was immunoSEQ multiplex PCR; TCRdb's version includes in-frame clones alone and lacks a portion of them. The table records tens of thousands of clones, around 79% of them present only once. Material for sequencing was peripheral blood. The receptor source for this set is a man aged 55-75 years with active or convalescent COVID-19.

The rearrangement joins TRBV3-1 (or the pseudogene TRBV3-2) to TRBJ2-1; possibly TRBD2 for D (6 bases). The CDR3 sequence is 16 residues long. With 4 bases removed from V and 0 bases from J, the gap between germline ends came to 13 bases. The germline gives CDR1 LGHDT, CDR2 YNNKEL (reference sequence). CDR3 sequence (DNA): TGTGCCAGCAGCCTGGACGGGGGAGTCTCCTACAATGAGCAGTTCTTC. It is translated as CASSLDGGVSYNEQFF.

The chain joins TRBV9 to TRBJ2-7; D ambiguous. The CDR3 sequence is 15 residues long. V was cut by 4 bases and J by 2 bases, with 16 bases left in between. Germline values: CDR1 SGDLS, CDR2 YYNGEE. CDR3 sequence (DNA): TGTGCCAGCAGCCCCTCGGCAGGTGGCCCCTACGAGCAGTACTTC. This encodes CASSPSAGGPYEQYF.

The rearrangement uses TRBV3-1 (or the pseudogene TRBV3-2) and TRBJ2-1; 8 bases align to TRBD2. Germline trimming cut 1 base from V and 6 bases from J; bases unmatched to any gene: 8. There are 16 residues in the CDR3. The V gene's germline CDR1 is LGHDT and CDR2 YNNKEL (reference sequence). For the CDR3, the DNA is TGTGCCAGCAGCCAAGCGGGGGGGCGATGGGTCAATGAGCAGTTCTTC. The encoded protein is CASSQAGGRWVNEQFF.

The rearrangement joins TRBV5-1 to TRBJ1-4, with 9 bases identical to TRBD1. Germline V gene data show CDR1 as SGHRS and CDR2 as YFSETQ. The CDR3 covers 14 residues. J was trimmed by 5 bases and V by 5 bases; bases with no gene match: 4. The CDR3 nucleotides read TGCGCCAGCAGTACCGGGACAGGGAATGAAAAACTGTTTTTT. Its translation: CASSTGTGNEKLFF.

The V and J genes are TRBV27 and TRBJ1-2; a weak D match, TRBD1 (5 bases). Germline V CDR1 and CDR2: MNHEY, SMNVEV (reference sequence). Trimming shortened V by 3 bases and J by 4 bases, and 9 bases separated the two germline ends. The CDR3 sequence is 13 residues long. The CDR3 DNA reads as TGTGCCAGCAGTTTCCTAGGGGTCTATGGCTACACCTTC. Translated: CASSFLGVYGYTF.

The chain recombines TRBV12-3 or TRBV12-4 with TRBJ2-1; D is unresolved. The CDR3 loop spans 12 amino acids. The germline V and J ends were trimmed by 4 bases and 11 bases, with 12 bases remaining between them. DNA of the CDR3: TGTGCCAGCAGTTCTCTTCCCGGTAAGCAGTTCTTC. This encodes CASSSLPGKQFF.

V is TRBV7-6 and J is TRBJ2-7, with 10 nucleotides matching TRBD2. Germline V gene sequence: CDR1 SGHVS, CDR2 FNYEAQ. The CDR3 spans 15 residues. J was trimmed by 4 bases and V by 5 bases; bases with no gene match: 8. The CDR3: CASSLELAGKYEQYF. CDR3 coding DNA: TGTGCCAGCAGCCTAGAACTAGCGGGGAAATACGAGCAGTACTTC.

The chain uses TRBV21-1 and TRBJ1-4. TRBV21-1 has pseudogene status. This CDR3 has 8 residues. The DNA of the CDR3 is TGTGCCAGCAGCAAGGGAGTTTTT. Residues: CASSKGVF.

This sequence joins TRBV19 and TRBJ1-6, with a possible D match to TRBD1 (5 bases). Germline assignment: CDR1 LNHDA and CDR2 SQIVND (reference sequence). The CDR3 extends over 14 amino acids. Trimming took 4 bases from V and 10 from J, leaving 14 bases between them. CDR3 sequence: CASSTSRDGSPLHF. The CDR3 bases are TGTGCCAGTAGTACATCGCGGGACGGATCACCCCTCCACTTT.

The V and J genes are TRBV5-5 and TRBJ2-5; possibly TRBD1 for D (5 bases). The germline CDR1 and CDR2 sequences are SGHKS and YYEKEE (reference sequence). The CDR3 runs to 13 residues. V lost 1 base to trimming and J lost 3 bases, with 7 bases between them. CDR3 bases: TGTGCCAGCAGCTTGCTAGGGGAAGAGACCCAGTACTTC. As protein: CASSLLGEETQYF.

This rearrangement joins TRBV7-3 to TRBJ2-3; 8 bases are a match to TRBD2. This CDR3 comprises 16 residues. The V segment lost 4 bases and the J segment 0 bases; nucleotides outside the gene matches: 6. Germline CDR1 is SGHTA and CDR2 is FQGTGA. Here the CDR3 DNA reads TGTGCCAGCAGCTCCCGGGCGGGGGGTAGCACAGATACGCAGTATTTT. It is translated as CASSSRAGGSTDTQYF.

This rearrangement joins TRBV18 to TRBJ1-1, with 10 bases lining up with TRBD1. CDR1 is KGHSH, CDR2 LQKENI, per germline. The CDR3 consists of 17 residues. V shed 5 bases, J shed 3 bases, and the junction held 12 bases outside the gene matches. CDR3 bases: TGTGCCAGCTCATACTTCGGGACAGGGGCTGAGGACACTGAAGCTTTCTTT. It yields the protein CASSYFGTGAEDTEAFF.

Notes on this clone: Other DNA sequences in this sample translate to the same CDR3. The rearrangement joins TRBV30 to TRBJ1-5, with D tentatively TRBD1 (5 bases). Trimming shortened V by 0 bases and J by 7 bases, and 10 bases separated the two germline ends. The CDR3 is made up of 13 amino acids. Germline V gene lookup returns CDR1 GTSNPN and CDR2 SVGIG (reference sequence). The CDR3 spells CAWSVGGRQPQHF. The CDR3 DNA reads TGTGCCTGGAGTGTGGGGGGACGCCAGCCCCAGCATTTT.

The chain carries TRBV7-9 and TRBJ1-5, with D hard to call. The V end was cut by 3 bases, the J end by 0 bases, with 21 bases between. The CDR3 runs to 19 residues. Germline V lookup: CDR1 SEHNR, CDR2 FQNEAQ (reference sequence). CDR3: CASSFELVSGGDSNQPQHF. DNA for the CDR3: TGTGCCAGCAGCTTCGAGTTAGTCTCGGGCGGGGATAGCAATCAGCCCCAGCATTTT.

V and J are TRBV6-1 and TRBJ1-2; the D gene is possibly TRBD1 (5 bases). This CDR3 has 13 amino acids. Germline V gene data show CDR1 as MNHNS and CDR2 as SASEGT. Deletions cut 2 bases from V and 7 bases from J, with 11 bases between. CDR3 in amino acids: CASSERGLAGYTF. The CDR3 DNA sequence: TGTGCCAGCAGTGAAAGGGGACTCGCTGGCTACACCTTC.

This sequence joins TRBV30 and TRBJ1-3, with no clear D. V gave up 4 bases and J gave up 2 bases, with 12 bases separating them. The CDR3 is 14 amino acids. CDR1 and CDR2 (germline): GTSNPN, SVGIG (reference sequence). CDR3 protein: CAWTEGMAGNTIYF. CDR3 nucleotides: TGTGCCTGGACTGAGGGAATGGCTGGAAACACCATATATTTT.